This record covers a single TCR beta chain. The data were taken from a study of PD-L1 blockade in urothelial cancer. About the research overall: Bladder-origin urothelial cancer in males covered about nine tenths of the roughly 30 patients. Blood yielded a median of around 150,000 T cells per sample.

Assay: immunoSEQ multiplex PCR; the TCRdb copy retains only in-frame clones and omits some. Found here are about 55,000 clones, 60% to 80% of them singletons; the top ten hold approximately 3.6%. Trimming removed 6 bases at V and 0 bases at J, with 9 bases between. The CDR3 is 14 residues long. Germline V lookup: CDR1 SGHRS, CDR2 YFSETQ. This sequence was found in a man aged 65 to 85 with urothelial cancer. Sequencing used PBMCs, obtained around atezolizumab (anti-PD-L1) treatment. V is TRBV5-1 and J is TRBJ2-2; D perhaps matches TRBD1 (5 bases). The CDR3 loop reads CASTSGPNTGELFF. In nucleotides, the CDR3 is TGCGCCAGCACTTCAGGGCCGAACACCGGGGAGCTGTTTTTT.